Given below is one T cell receptor beta chain in context. The source of the sample is a study of shared T cell receptors in the human thymus. CDR1 is MNHNY, CDR2 SVGAGI, per germline (reference sequence). The CDR3 has 16 residues. V dropped 0 bases and J dropped 8 bases, with 19 bases sitting between them. Sequencing was performed with immunoSEQ multiplex PCR; in TCRdb, only in-frame clones are kept and a portion is missing. Seen here are some 760,000 clones, roughly 85% observed once, and the top ten hold about 0.011%. The same specimen was also included in a second study, on human thymus T cells. That study reports: Thymic repertoires of unrelated individuals were reported in related research to overlap highly.

V and J are TRBV6-6 and TRBJ1-2; D ambiguous. The sample comprised thymocytes. The sequence derives from a girl younger than two with a congenital heart defect. CDR3 protein: CASSYSLREAGWGYTF. CDR3 bases: TGTGCCAGCAGTTACTCGTTACGGGAGGCCGGTTGGGGCTACACCTTC.